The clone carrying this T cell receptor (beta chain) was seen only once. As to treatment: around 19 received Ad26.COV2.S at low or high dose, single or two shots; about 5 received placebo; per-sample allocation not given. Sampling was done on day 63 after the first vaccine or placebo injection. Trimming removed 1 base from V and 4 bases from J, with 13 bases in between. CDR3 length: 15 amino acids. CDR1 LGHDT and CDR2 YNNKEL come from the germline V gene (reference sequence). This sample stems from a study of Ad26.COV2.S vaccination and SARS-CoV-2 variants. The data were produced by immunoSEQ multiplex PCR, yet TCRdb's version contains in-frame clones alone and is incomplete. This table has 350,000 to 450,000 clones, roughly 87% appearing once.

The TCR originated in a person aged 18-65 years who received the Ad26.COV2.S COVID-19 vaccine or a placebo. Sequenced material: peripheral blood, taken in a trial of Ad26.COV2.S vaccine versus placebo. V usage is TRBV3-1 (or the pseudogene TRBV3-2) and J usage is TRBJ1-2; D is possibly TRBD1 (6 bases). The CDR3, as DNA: TGTGCCAGCAGCCAAGGCGACAGGCCGCTCTATGGCTACACCTTC. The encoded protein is CASSQGDRPLYGYTF.